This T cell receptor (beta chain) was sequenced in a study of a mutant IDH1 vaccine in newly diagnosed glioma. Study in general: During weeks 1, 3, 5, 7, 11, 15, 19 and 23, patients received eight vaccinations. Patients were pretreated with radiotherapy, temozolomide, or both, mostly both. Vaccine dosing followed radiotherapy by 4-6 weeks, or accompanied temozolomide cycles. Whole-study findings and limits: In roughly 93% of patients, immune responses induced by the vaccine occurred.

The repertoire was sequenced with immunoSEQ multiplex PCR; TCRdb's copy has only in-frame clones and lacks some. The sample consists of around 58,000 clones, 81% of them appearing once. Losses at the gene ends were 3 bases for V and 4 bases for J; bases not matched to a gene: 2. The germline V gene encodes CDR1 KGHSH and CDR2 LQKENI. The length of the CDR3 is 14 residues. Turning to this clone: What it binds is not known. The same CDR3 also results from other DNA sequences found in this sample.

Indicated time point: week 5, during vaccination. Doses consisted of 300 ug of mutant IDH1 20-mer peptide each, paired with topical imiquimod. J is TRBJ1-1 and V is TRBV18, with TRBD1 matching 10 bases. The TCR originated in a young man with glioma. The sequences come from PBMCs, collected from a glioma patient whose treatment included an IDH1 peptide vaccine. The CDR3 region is CASSPRTGGTEAFF. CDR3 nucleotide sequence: TGTGCCAGCTCACCCCGGACAGGGGGCACTGAAGCTTTCTTT.